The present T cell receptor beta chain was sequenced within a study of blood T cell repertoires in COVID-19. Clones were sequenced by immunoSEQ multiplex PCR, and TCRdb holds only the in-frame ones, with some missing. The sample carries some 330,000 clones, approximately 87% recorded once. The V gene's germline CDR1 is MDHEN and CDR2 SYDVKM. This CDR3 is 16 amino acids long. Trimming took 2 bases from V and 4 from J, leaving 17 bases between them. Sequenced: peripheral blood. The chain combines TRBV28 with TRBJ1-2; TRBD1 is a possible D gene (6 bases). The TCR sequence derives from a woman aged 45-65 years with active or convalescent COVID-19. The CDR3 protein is CASSLEGTRSLYGYTF. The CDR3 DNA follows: TGTGCCAGCAGTTTAGAGGGGACAAGGAGCCTCTATGGCTACACCTTC.